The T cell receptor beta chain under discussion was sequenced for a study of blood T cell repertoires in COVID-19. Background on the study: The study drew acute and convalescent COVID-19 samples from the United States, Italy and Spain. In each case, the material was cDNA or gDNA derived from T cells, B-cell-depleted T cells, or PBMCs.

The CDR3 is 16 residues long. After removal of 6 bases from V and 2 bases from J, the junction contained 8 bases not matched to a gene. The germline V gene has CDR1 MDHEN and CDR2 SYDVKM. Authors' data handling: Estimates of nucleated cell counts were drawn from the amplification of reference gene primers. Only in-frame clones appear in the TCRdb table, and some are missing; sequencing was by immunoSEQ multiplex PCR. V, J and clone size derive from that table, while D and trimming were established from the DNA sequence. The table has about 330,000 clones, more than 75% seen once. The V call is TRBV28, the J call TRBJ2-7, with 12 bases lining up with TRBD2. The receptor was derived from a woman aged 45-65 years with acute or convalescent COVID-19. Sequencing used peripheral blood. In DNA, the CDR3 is TGTGCCAGCAGCTCCCCTAGGACTAGCGGGACCTACGAGCAGTACTTC. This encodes CASSSPRTSGTYEQYF.